Included here is one T cell receptor (beta chain) sequence, with context. Amplification used 60 Vbeta primers and 13 Jbeta primers. Repertoires were generated with immunoSEQ multiplex PCR, while TCRdb's copy carries only in-frame clones and drops some. This table holds approximately 170,000 clones, approximately 84% found once. The data stem from a study of cytomegalovirus exposure and HLA in healthy donors. This TCR was sampled from a woman between 35 and 50 years old in good health and CMV-seropositive. The specimen was PBMCs.

CDR3 coding DNA: TGTGCCAGCAGCAAGCCCAGACAGGGGGCTTATAATTCACCCCTCCACTTT. Translated: CASSKPRQGAYNSPLHF. V usage is TRBV7-2 and J usage is TRBJ1-6, with TRBD1 identical over 10 bases. CDR3 length: 17 amino acids. Germline assignment: CDR1 SGHTA and CDR2 FQGNSA. With 5 bases clipped from V and 4 bases from J, the junction kept 8 bases outside the gene matches.